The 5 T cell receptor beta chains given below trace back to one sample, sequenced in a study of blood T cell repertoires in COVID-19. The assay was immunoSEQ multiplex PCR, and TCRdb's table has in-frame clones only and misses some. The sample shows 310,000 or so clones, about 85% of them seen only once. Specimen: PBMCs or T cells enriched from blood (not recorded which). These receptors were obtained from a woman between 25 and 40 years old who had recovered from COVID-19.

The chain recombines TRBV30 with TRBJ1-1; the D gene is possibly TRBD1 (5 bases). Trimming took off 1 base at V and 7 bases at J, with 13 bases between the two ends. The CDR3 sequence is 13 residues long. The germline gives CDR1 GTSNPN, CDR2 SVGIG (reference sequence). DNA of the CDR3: TGTGCCTGGAGTGCCTCACTCCAGGGTGAAGCTTTCTTT. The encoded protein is CAWSASLQGEAFF. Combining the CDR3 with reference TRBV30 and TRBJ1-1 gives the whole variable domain SQTIHQWPATLVQPVGSPLSLECTVEGTSNPNLYWYRQAAGRGLQLLFYSVGIGQISSEVPQNLSASRPQDRQFILSSKKLLLSDSGFYLCAWSASLQGEAFFGQGTRLTVV.

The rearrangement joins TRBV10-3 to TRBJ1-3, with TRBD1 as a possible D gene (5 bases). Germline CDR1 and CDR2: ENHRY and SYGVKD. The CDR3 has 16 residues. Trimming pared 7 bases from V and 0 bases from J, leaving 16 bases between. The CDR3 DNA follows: TGTGCCATCACCCCGGACACAGGCCCCTCTGGAAACACCATATATTTT. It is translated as CAITPDTGPSGNTIYF.

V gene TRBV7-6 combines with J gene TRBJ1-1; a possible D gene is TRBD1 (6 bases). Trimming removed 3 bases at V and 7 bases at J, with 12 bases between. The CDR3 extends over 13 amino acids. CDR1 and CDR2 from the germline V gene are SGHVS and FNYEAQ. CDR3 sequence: CASSFGGGGEAFF. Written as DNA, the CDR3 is TGTGCCAGCAGCTTTGGGGGAGGGGGTGAAGCTTTCTTT.

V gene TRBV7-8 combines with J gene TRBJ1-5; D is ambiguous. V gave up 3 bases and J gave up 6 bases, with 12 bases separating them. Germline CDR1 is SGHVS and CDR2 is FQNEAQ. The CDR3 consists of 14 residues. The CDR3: CASSLRGLGQPQHF. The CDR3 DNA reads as TGTGCCAGCAGCTTGAGAGGGTTGGGTCAGCCCCAGCATTTT. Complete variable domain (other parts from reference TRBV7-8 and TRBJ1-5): GAGVSQSPRYKVAKRGQDVALRCDPISGHVSLFWYQQALGQGPEFLTYFQNEAQLDKSGLPSDRFFAERPEGSVSTLKIQRTQQEDSAVYLCASSLRGLGQPQHFGDGTRLSIL.

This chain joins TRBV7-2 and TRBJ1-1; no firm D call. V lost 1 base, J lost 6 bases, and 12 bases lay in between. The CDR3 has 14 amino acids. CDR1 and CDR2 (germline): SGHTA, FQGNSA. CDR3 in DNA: TGTGCCAGCAGCTTAGTTGGAGGGTCAGCTGAAGCTTTCTTT. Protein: CASSLVGGSAEAFF.